This TCR beta chain is drawn from a study of CD8+CD57+ T cells in acquired aplastic anemia. At the level of the study: Isolated CD4+ and CD8+ cells, once sorted, yielded DNA averaging roughly 3.2 ug.

Genomic DNA, serving as template, underwent TCR beta VDJ and CDR3 profiling. MiXCR was run by TCRdb on the reads, yielding one entry per CDR3 protein. The profile shows over 150,000 distinct CDR3 sequences, approximately 52% of them singletons. The CDR3 loop spans 11 amino acids. Deletions cut 9 bases from V and 1 base from J, with 6 bases between. Germline lookup yields CDR1 KGHDR and CDR2 SFDVKD. This clonotype was found a few times. Sequencing was done on patients that had shown CD8+CD57+ cell expansion by flow cytometry. Every patient presented with severe acquired aplastic anemia. Blood came from patients not yet given any therapy.

This rearrangement joins TRBV24-1 to TRBJ2-7; D gene unclear. The TCR sequence derives from a human donor with aplastic anemia. The sequenced sample consisted of sorted CD4+, CD8+, or CD8+CD57+ T cells (not recorded which) from PBMCs. CDR3 DNA: TGTGCCACCGGATCATCCTACGAGCAGTACTTC. The encoded protein is CATGSSYEQYF.